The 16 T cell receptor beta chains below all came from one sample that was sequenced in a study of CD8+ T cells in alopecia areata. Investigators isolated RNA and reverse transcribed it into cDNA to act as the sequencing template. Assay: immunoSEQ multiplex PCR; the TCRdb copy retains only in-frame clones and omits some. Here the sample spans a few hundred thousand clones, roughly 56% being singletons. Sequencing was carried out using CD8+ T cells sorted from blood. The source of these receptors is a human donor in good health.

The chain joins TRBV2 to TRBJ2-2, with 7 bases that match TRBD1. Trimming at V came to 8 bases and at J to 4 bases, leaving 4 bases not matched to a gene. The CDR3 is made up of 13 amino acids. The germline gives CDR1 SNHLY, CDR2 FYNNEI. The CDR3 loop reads CASDRAGTGELFF. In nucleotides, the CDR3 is TGTGCCAGCGACAGGGCGGGCACCGGGGAGCTGTTTTTT.

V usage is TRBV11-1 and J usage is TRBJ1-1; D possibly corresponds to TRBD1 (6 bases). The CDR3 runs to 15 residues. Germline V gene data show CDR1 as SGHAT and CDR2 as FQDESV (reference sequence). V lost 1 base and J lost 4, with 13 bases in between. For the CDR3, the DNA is TGTGCCAGCAGCTTAGTCTTTGGGGGCGGCACTGAAGCTTTCTTT. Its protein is CASSLVFGGGTEAFF.

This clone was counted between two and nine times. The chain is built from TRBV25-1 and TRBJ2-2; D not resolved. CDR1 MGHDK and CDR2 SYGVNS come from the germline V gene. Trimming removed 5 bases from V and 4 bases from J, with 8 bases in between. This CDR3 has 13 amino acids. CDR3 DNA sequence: TGTGCCAGCAGTTCGGACGTCACCGGGGAGCTGTTTTTT. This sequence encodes CASSSDVTGELFF. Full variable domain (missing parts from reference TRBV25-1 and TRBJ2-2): EADIYQTPRYLVIGTGKKITLECSQTMGHDKMYWYQQDPGMELHLIHYSYGVNSTEKGDLSSESTVSRIRTEHFPLTLESARPSHTSQYLCASSSDVTGELFFGEGSRLTVL.

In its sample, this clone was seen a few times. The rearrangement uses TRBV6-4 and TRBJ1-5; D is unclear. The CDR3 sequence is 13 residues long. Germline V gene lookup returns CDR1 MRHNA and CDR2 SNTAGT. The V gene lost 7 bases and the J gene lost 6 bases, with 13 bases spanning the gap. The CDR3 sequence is CASKVEDSQPQHF. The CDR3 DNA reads TGTGCCAGCAAGGTAGAGGATAGTCAGCCCCAGCATTTT.

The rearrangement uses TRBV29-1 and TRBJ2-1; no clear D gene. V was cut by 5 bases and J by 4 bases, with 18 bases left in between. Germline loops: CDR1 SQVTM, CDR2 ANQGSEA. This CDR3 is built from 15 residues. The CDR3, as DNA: TGCAGCGTTAGTGGGGTGGAAAGTGGGTACAATGAGCAGTTCTTC. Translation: CSVSGVESGYNEQFF.

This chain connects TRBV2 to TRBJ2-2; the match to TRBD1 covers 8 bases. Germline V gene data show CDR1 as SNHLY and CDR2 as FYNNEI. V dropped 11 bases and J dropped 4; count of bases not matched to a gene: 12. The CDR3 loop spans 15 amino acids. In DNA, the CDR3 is TGTGCCGGATCCCCGGGACAGGTTATCACCGGGGAGCTGTTTTTT. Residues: CAGSPGQVITGELFF.

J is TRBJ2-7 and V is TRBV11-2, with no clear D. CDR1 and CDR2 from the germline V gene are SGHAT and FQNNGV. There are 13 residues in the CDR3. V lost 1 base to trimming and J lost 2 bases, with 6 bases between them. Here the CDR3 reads CASSLGVAYEQYF. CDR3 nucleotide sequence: TGTGCCAGCAGCTTAGGGGTTGCCTACGAGCAGTACTTC.

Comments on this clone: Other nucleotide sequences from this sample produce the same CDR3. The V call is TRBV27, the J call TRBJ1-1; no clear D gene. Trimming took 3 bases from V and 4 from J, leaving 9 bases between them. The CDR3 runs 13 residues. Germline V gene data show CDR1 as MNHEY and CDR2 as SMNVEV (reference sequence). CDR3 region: CASSFGGGTEAFF. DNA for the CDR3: TGTGCCAGCAGTTTTGGTGGAGGCACTGAAGCTTTCTTT.

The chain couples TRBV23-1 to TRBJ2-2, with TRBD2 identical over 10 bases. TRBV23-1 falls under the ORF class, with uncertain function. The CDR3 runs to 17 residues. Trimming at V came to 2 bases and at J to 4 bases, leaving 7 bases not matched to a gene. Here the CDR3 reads CASSQPQRGGSTGELFF. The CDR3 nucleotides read TGCGCCAGCAGTCAACCGCAGCGGGGGGGCTCCACCGGGGAGCTGTTTTTT.

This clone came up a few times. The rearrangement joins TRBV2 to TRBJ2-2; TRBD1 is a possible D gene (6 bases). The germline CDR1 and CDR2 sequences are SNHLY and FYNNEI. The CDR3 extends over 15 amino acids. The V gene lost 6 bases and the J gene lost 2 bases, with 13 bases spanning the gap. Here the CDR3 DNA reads TGTGCCAGCAGGAGGTGGACAGATAACACCGGGGAGCTGTTTTTT. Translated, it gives CASRRWTDNTGELFF.

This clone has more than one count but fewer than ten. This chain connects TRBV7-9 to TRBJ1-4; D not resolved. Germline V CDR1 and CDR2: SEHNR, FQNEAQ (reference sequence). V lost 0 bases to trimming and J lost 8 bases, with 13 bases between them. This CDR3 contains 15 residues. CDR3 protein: CASSLAIGVAEKLFF. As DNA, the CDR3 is TGTGCCAGCAGCTTAGCAATCGGGGTAGCGGAAAAACTGTTTTTT.

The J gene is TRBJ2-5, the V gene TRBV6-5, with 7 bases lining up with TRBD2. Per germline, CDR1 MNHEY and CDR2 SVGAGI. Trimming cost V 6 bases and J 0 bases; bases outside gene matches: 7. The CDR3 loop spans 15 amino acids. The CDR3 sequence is CASSLRGGDQETQYF. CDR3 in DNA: TGTGCCAGCAGCCTTCGTGGGGGGGACCAAGAGACCCAGTACTTC.

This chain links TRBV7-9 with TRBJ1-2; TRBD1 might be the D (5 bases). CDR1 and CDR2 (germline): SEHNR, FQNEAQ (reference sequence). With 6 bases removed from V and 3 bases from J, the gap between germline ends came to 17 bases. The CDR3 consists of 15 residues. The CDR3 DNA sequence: TGTGCCAGCAGTCCCGTCCTGACAGCCGACTATGGCTACACCTTC. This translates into CASSPVLTADYGYTF.

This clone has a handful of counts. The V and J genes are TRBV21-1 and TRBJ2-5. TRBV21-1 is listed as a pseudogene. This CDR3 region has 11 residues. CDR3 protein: CARTGKETQYF. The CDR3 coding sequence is TGTGCCAGAACCGGAAAAGAGACCCAGTACTTC.

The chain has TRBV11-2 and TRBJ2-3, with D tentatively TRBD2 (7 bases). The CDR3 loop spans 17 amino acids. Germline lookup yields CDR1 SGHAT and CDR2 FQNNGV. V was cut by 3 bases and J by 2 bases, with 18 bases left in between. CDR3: CASSLRPRRGPTDTQYF. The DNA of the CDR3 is TGTGCCAGCAGCTTGCGCCCCAGGCGGGGGCCCACAGATACGCAGTATTTT.

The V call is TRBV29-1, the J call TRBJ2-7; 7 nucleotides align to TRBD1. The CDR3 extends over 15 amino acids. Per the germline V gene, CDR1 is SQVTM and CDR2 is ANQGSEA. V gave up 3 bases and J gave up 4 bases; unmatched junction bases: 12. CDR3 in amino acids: CSVEGLQGSFYEQYF. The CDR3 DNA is TGCAGCGTTGAGGGATTACAGGGGTCTTTTTACGAGCAGTACTTC.